The clone carrying this T cell receptor (beta chain) has more than one count but fewer than ten. Trimming left V 1 base short and J 4 bases short, with 13 bases between. Germline values: CDR1 KGHSH, CDR2 LQKENI. The CDR3 totals 16 residues. The data were obtained in a study of beta chain features in type 1 diabetes. Every bit of the isolated RNA underwent reverse transcription, so sequencing read expressed TCRB transcripts. Here immunoSEQ multiplex PCR was the method, and the copy in TCRdb shows in-frame clones only, minus some. The data contain 60,000 or so clones, about 55% of them singletons. The chain recombines TRBV18 with TRBJ1-4, with D uncertain. Specimen: Tregs from blood. This TCR derives from a woman aged 18-35 years in good health. CDR3 DNA sequence: TGTGCCAGCTCACCACGGGCGAGCCAGATTAATGAAAAACTGTTTTTT. Translation: CASSPRASQINEKLFF.